This TCR beta chain was observed in a study of shared clonotypes between healthy human individuals. The study, taken as a whole, reports: Sequencing of the sorted subsets was shown by rarefaction to be incomplete despite large depth.

Repertoires were generated with immunoSEQ multiplex PCR, while TCRdb's copy carries only in-frame clones and drops some. The profile covers 2 million or so clones, with 95% appearing a single time and under 0.15% taken by the ten largest. CDR1 is SGHTA, CDR2 FQGNSA, per germline. The CDR3 runs 16 residues. V lost 0 bases to trimming and J lost 6 bases, with 17 bases between them. As regards this clone: Antigen specificity is unknown.

This chain joins TRBV7-2 and TRBJ2-5, with D perhaps matching TRBD1 or TRBD2 (5 bases each). The sample was naive CD4+ T cells sorted from blood. Subset described: CD45RA+ positively selected. The clonotype comes from a man in his late teens or twenties in good health. The CDR3 reads CASSLAGLTPGQTQYF. DNA of the CDR3: TGTGCCAGCAGCTTAGCTGGACTGACGCCGGGACAGACCCAGTACTTC.